Below are 29 T cell receptor beta chains sequenced from a single sample in a study of Graves' ophthalmopathy and Graves' hyperthyroidism. The authors amplified TCR beta CDR3 regions, and they did so from RNA transcripts for repertoire sequencing. First-round RT-PCR used HTBI primers; second-round multiplex PCR followed. TCRdb recomputed calls from the multiplex PCR reads with MiXCR, one row per CDR3 protein. The table records more than 1,000,000 distinct CDR3 sequences, less than 45% of them present only once. Sequencing used peripheral blood or thyroid tissue (not recorded which). These receptor sequences come from an adult man with Graves' hyperthyroidism.

This clonotype occurred once. The junction departs from the called germline gene at one end, perhaps through a read error. The chain couples TRBV7-3 to TRBJ2-7; TRBD1 is a possible D gene (5 bases). CDR3 size: 13 residues. CDR1 SGHTA and CDR2 FQGTGA come from the germline V gene. The CDR3 sequence is CAGSEGATYEQYF. CDR3 bases: TGTGCCGGCAGCGAAGGGGCGACCTACGAGCAGTACTTC. Together with reference TRBV7-3 and TRBJ2-7, the CDR3 gives the full variable domain: GAGVSQTPSNKVTEKGKYVELRCDPISGHTALYWYRQSLGQGPEFLIYFQGTGAADDSGLPNDRFFAVRPEGSVSTLKIQRTERGDSAVYLCAGSEGATYEQYFGPGTRLTVT.

About this clonotype itself: A read error is likely, as this CDR3 ends without the conserved phenylalanine or tryptophan. It is unclear where the CDR3 begins or ends on the DNA, so no DNA is shown, and the CDR3 is as TCRdb lists it. The chain has TRBV29-1 and TRBJ1-1; no check of the table's D call, TRBD1, against the DNA was made. Both ends counted, the CDR3 spans 9 residues. CDR1 SQVTM and CDR2 ANQGSEA come from the germline V gene. This CDR3 reads CSVRRDSFS.

This clonotype was found a few times. The V call is TRBV5-6, the J call TRBJ2-7, with TRBD1 matching 8 bases. The V gene end was trimmed by 6 bases and the J gene end by 2 bases; junction bases not matched to a gene: 4. The CDR3 has 13 residues. The V gene's germline CDR1 is SGHDT and CDR2 YYEEEE. CDR3 residues: CASNRQGTYEQYF. The CDR3 nucleotides read TGTGCCAGCAATCGACAGGGGACCTACGAGCAGTACTTC.

About this clonotype: One base away lies a much larger clone, so this may be a sequencing read error. This chain joins TRBV5-1 and TRBJ2-5, with D unclear. This CDR3 is 14 amino acids long. Germline lookup yields CDR1 SGHRS and CDR2 YFSETQ. Trimming left V 1 base short and J 0 bases short, with 7 bases between. CDR3 region: CASSLQENQETQYF. The CDR3 coding sequence is TGCGCCAGCAGCTTGCAGGAGAACCAAGAGACCCAGTACTTC. Filled out from reference TRBV5-1 and TRBJ2-5, the complete variable domain reads KAGVTQTPRYLIKTRGQQVTLSCSPISGHRSVSWYQQTPGQGLQFLFEYFSETQRNKGNFPGRFSGRQFSNSRSEMNVSTLELGDSALYLCASSLQENQETQYFGPGTRLLVL.

The chain is built from TRBV25-1 and TRBJ2-5; no definite D call. CDR1 is MGHDK and CDR2 is SYGVNS in the germline V gene. V lost 8 bases and J 0 bases, leaving 7 bases between the germline ends. This CDR3 is built from 12 residues. The CDR3 sequence is CASWTDQETQYF. Written as DNA, the CDR3 is TGTGCCAGCTGGACGGACCAAGAGACCCAGTACTTC. Drawing the rest from reference TRBV25-1 and TRBJ2-5, the complete variable domain is EADIYQTPRYLVIGTGKKITLECSQTMGHDKMYWYQQDPGMELHLIHYSYGVNSTEKGDLSSESTVSRIRTEHFPLTLESARPSHTSQYLCASWTDQETQYFGPGTRLLVL.

This clonotype has ten or more counts. V gene TRBV20-1 combines with J gene TRBJ2-7; 9 bases map to TRBD1. CDR3 length: 14 amino acids. The V gene end was trimmed by 1 base and the J gene end by 5 bases; junction bases not matched to a gene: 6. Germline-derived CDR1 and CDR2 are DFQATT and SNEGSKA (reference sequence). Here the CDR3 reads CSARAGQGVNEQYF. CDR3 nucleotides: TGCAGTGCTAGAGCGGGACAGGGAGTGAACGAGCAGTACTTC.

The CDR3 protein is CATSRPRASGANVLTF. Here the CDR3 DNA reads TGTGCCACCAGCAGACCCAGGGCAAGTGGGGCCAACGTCCTGACTTTC. The rearrangement joins TRBV15 to TRBJ2-6; D is perhaps TRBD1 (5 bases). From germline, CDR1 is LNHNV and CDR2 YYDKDF (reference sequence). V lost 2 bases to trimming and J lost 3 bases, with 11 bases between them. The CDR3 loop spans 16 amino acids.

This clonotype was observed many times. The rearrangement links TRBV2 to TRBJ2-5; no clear D gene. Trimming cost V 2 bases and J 0 bases, with 7 bases left between them. CDR3 size: 14 residues. Germline V gene lookup returns CDR1 SNHLY and CDR2 FYNNEI. Here the CDR3 DNA reads TGTGCCAGCAGTGAACGCGCTGACCAAGAGACCCAGTACTTC. It yields the protein CASSERADQETQYF.

To note about this clonotype: A much larger clone differs by one base, so this may be a read error. This CDR3 is missing its conserved last phenylalanine or tryptophan, likely due to a read error. For the CDR3, the DNA is TGTGCCAGCAGGGCCGGGGGAGTTCCCTACGAGCAGTACCTC. It yields the protein CASRAGGVPYEQYL. The chain has TRBV10-2 and TRBJ2-7; tentatively, D is TRBD2 (6 bases). CDR1 is WSHSY and CDR2 is SAAADI in the germline V gene. The CDR3 sequence is 14 residues long.

The chain has TRBV24-1 and TRBJ1-4; 8 bases map to TRBD1. CDR1 is KGHDR and CDR2 is SFDVKD in the germline V gene. The CDR3 totals 14 residues. The junction had 4 bases not matched to a gene; V was cut back by 3 bases and J by 8 bases. The CDR3 is CATSDQGAGEKLFF. Here the CDR3 DNA reads TGTGCCACCAGTGATCAGGGGGCTGGAGAAAAACTGTTTTTT.

The CDR3 DNA reads as TGCAGTGCTATGGGGGCACAAGAGACCCAGTACTTC. It yields the protein CSAMGAQETQYF. The V gene is TRBV20-1, the J gene TRBJ2-5; D is possibly TRBD1 (6 bases). The V and J ends lost 4 bases and 2 bases respectively, with 8 bases between them. Per the germline V gene, CDR1 is DFQATT and CDR2 is SNEGSKA (reference sequence). The CDR3 runs to 12 residues.

This clonotype was recorded at least ten times. The rearrangement joins TRBV29-1 to TRBJ1-4; D uncertain. Germline loops: CDR1 SQVTM, CDR2 ANQGSEA. The CDR3 contains 12 residues. Trimming took off 5 bases at V and 7 bases at J, with 11 bases between the two ends. CDR3 nucleotide sequence: TGCAGCGTTAGGAAGGACGGTGAAAAACTGTTTTTT. Translated: CSVRKDGEKLFF.

This chain connects TRBV19 to TRBJ2-5; D may be TRBD2 (6 bases). Germline loops: CDR1 LNHDA, CDR2 SQIVND (reference sequence). The V end lost 9 bases, the J end lost 3 bases, and 29 bases lay between the germline ends. There are 18 residues in the CDR3. DNA of the CDR3: TGTGCCAGGGGAGGATCCCCTACTCCGCCAACCGGCGAAGAGACCCAGTACTTC. Translated: CARGGSPTPPTGEETQYF.

The chain links TRBV29-1 to TRBJ1-2; 9 positions match TRBD1. V trimming: 8 bases; J trimming: 10 bases; junction bases outside the gene matches: 11. Germline lookup yields CDR1 SQVTM and CDR2 ANQGSEA. This CDR3 spans 12 amino acids. For the CDR3, the DNA is TGCAGCCAAGGGGGACAGGGACGCGCCTACACCTTC. Protein product: CSQGGQGRAYTF.

This clonotype was seen many times. This chain joins TRBV7-9 and TRBJ1-1; a weak D match, TRBD1 (5 bases). Germline CDR1 SEHNR, CDR2 FQNEAQ (reference sequence). This CDR3 spans 14 amino acids. V lost 4 bases and J 4 bases, leaving 13 bases between the germline ends. The CDR3 region is CASSSDGGGTEAFF. The CDR3 DNA is TGTGCCAGCAGCTCCGATGGGGGGGGCACTGAAGCTTTCTTT. Variable domain in full (rest from reference TRBV7-9 and TRBJ1-1): DTGVSQNPRHKITKRGQNVTFRCDPISEHNRLYWYRQTLGQGPEFLTYFQNEAQLEKSRLLSDRFSAERPKGSFSTLEIQRTEQGDSAMYLCASSSDGGGTEAFFGQGTRLTVV.

Of note for this clonotype: One junction end disagrees with the germline gene, perhaps due to a read error. V gene TRBV10-3 combines with J gene TRBJ1-2, with 7 bases identical to TRBD1. This CDR3 comprises 16 residues. Per the germline V gene, CDR1 is ENHRY and CDR2 is SYGVKD. This CDR3 reads CASSLTRDSANYGYTF. The DNA of the CDR3 is TGTGCCAGCAGTCTTACCCGGGACAGCGCTAACTATGGCTACACCTTC.

The rearrangement links TRBV24-1 to TRBJ2-5; D remains unclear. There are 15 residues in the CDR3. Trimming took off 1 base at V and 0 bases at J, with 8 bases between the two ends. CDR1 and CDR2 (germline): KGHDR, SFDVKD. CDR3 coding DNA: TGTGCCACCAGTGATTTTAGCAAAAACCAAGAGACCCAGTACTTC. This encodes CATSDFSKNQETQYF.

This clonotype was observed a few times. CDR3 loop: CASSEMGHVYEQYF. In DNA, the CDR3 is TGTGCCAGCAGTGAAATGGGGCACGTCTACGAGCAGTACTTC. This sequence joins TRBV6-4 and TRBJ2-7; D is possibly TRBD1 (5 bases). Trimming removed 3 bases at V and 3 bases at J, with 12 bases between. The germline CDR1 and CDR2 sequences are MRHNA and SNTAGT. CDR3 size: 14 residues.

This clonotype has ten or more counts. CDR3 in amino acids: CSAGGGTGGAGANVLTF. In DNA, the CDR3 is TGCAGCGCTGGGGGTGGGACAGGGGGCGCTGGGGCCAACGTCCTGACTTTC. V is TRBV29-1 and J is TRBJ2-6, with 12 bases fitting TRBD1. The germline V gene encodes CDR1 SQVTM and CDR2 ANQGSEA. V lost 7 bases to trimming and J lost 2 bases; unmatched junction nucleotides: 9. The CDR3 has 17 amino acids.

As regards this clonotype: A much larger clone lies one base from this, so it may be a read error. The chain's CDR3 is CASSSGTGYAGYTF. The CDR3 region has the DNA TGTGCCAGCAGCTCCGGGACAGGGTATGCTGGCTACACCTTC. V usage is TRBV11-2 and J usage is TRBJ1-2, with 9 bases that match TRBD1. J was trimmed by 7 bases and V by 4 bases; bases with no gene match: 7. The germline V gene has CDR1 SGHAT and CDR2 FQNNGV. This CDR3 spans 14 amino acids.

This clonotype was counted at least ten times. The rearrangement links TRBV10-3 to TRBJ2-6, with D possibly matching TRBD2 (5 bases). The germline V gene has CDR1 ENHRY and CDR2 SYGVKD. The V end lost 1 base, the J end lost 4 bases, and 14 bases lay between the germline ends. The CDR3 length is 17 residues. The DNA of the CDR3 is TGTGCCATCAGTGAGTTGTGGGCGGGCTTGGGGGCCAACGTCCTGACTTTC. This sequence encodes CAISELWAGLGANVLTF.

The chain uses TRBV7-3 and TRBJ2-5; TRBD2 is a possible D gene (6 bases). This CDR3 has 14 residues. In germline, CDR1 is SGHTA, CDR2 FQGTGA. Trimming stripped 7 bases from V and 0 bases from J, with 12 bases between. CDR3 DNA sequence: TGTGCCAGCACTTTGACTAGTTACCAAGAGACCCAGTACTTC. Translating gives CASTLTSYQETQYF. Full variable domain (missing parts from reference TRBV7-3 and TRBJ2-5): GAGVSQTPSNKVTEKGKYVELRCDPISGHTALYWYRQSLGQGPEFLIYFQGTGAADDSGLPNDRFFAVRPEGSVSTLKIQRTERGDSAVYLCASTLTSYQETQYFGPGTRLLVL.

This clonotype occurred many times. DNA for the CDR3: TGTGCCAGTACCCCCTCAGGGGGGAACACTGAAGCTTTCTTT. This sequence encodes CASTPSGGNTEAFF. The chain employs TRBV19 and TRBJ1-1, with 7 bases identical to TRBD1. V shed 7 bases and J 1 base; nucleotides not matched to a gene: 6. The length of the CDR3 is 14 residues. The germline V gene has CDR1 LNHDA and CDR2 SQIVND (reference sequence).

The chain has TRBV5-5 and TRBJ2-5; perhaps TRBD1 as D (6 bases). CDR3 length: 17 residues. V was pared by 4 bases and J by 1 base, with 20 bases between. CDR1 is SGHKS and CDR2 is YYEKEE in the germline V gene (reference sequence). The CDR3 reads CASSPDPNTGLQETQYF. The CDR3 region has the DNA TGTGCCAGCAGCCCCGATCCAAATACAGGGCTCCAAGAGACCCAGTACTTC. Together with reference TRBV5-5 and TRBJ2-5, the CDR3 gives the full variable domain: DAGVTQSPTHLIKTRGQQVTLRCSPISGHKSVSWYQQVLGQGPQFIFQYYEKEERGRGNFPDRFSARQFPNYSSELNVNALLLGDSALYLCASSPDPNTGLQETQYFGPGTRLLVL.

The chain joins TRBV24-1 to TRBJ1-2, with D uncertain. The CDR3 is 14 residues long. Trimming took 0 bases from V and 1 from J, leaving 5 bases between them. The germline V gene has CDR1 KGHDR and CDR2 SFDVKD. DNA for the CDR3: TGTGCCACCAGTGATTTGTCCTATAACTATGGCTACACCTTC. It codes for CATSDLSYNYGYTF.

This clonotype was detected only a few times. A much larger clone differs from this one at a single base, so this may be a read error. The chain carries TRBV12-3 or TRBV12-4 and TRBJ2-7, with 7 positions matching TRBD1. J lost 2 bases, V lost 6 bases, and 7 bases had no gene match. The CDR3 is 14 amino acids. The CDR3 sequence: CASSTRDSPYEQYF. The CDR3 nucleotides are TGTGCCAGCAGCACACGGGACAGCCCCTACGAGCAGTACTTC.

This clonotype was seen only once. This chain links TRBV10-3 with TRBJ1-5; maybe TRBD1 (5 bases). V was clipped by 0 bases and J by 7 bases, with 13 bases between them. The CDR3 extends over 15 amino acids. CDR1 is ENHRY, CDR2 SYGVKD, per germline. The CDR3 nucleotides are TGTGCCATCAGTGAGTCGGGGGGTCATAAGCAGCCCCAGCATTTT. Its protein product is CAISESGGHKQPQHF.

This clonotype was recorded at least ten times. DNA of the CDR3: TGCAGTGCTAGAGTTATCCGGACAGGGGTGAACACTGAAGCTTTCTTT. As protein: CSARVIRTGVNTEAFF. The J gene is TRBJ1-1, the V gene TRBV20-1; TRBD1 aligns across 9 bases. The length of the CDR3 is 16 residues. The germline V gene encodes CDR1 DFQATT and CDR2 SNEGSKA (reference sequence). The junction had 6 bases not matched to a gene; V was cut back by 1 base and J by 0 bases.

The chain employs TRBV9 and TRBJ1-2, with TRBD1 matching 7 bases. The germline CDR1 and CDR2 sequences are SGDLS and YYNGEE. This CDR3 has 14 residues. V lost 5 bases to trimming and J lost 4 bases; unmatched junction nucleotides: 8. The CDR3 region has the DNA TGTGCCAGCAGGGCAGGGGGACGAGGCTATGGCTACACCTTC. Residues: CASRAGGRGYGYTF.